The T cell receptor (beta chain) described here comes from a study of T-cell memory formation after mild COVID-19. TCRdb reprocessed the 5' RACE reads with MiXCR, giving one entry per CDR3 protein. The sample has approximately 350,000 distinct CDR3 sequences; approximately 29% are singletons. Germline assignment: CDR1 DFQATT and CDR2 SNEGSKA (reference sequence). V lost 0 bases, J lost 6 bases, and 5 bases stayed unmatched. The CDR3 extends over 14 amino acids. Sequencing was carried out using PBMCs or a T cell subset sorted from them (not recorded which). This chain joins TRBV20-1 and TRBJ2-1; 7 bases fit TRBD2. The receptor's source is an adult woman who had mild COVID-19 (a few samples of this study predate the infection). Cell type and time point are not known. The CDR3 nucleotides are TGCAGTGCTAGAGAGGGCGGGAGCGGCAATGAGCAGTTCTTC. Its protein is CSAREGGSGNEQFF.